This is a list of T cell receptor beta chains from one sample in a study of blood T cell repertoires in COVID-19. The repertoire was sequenced with immunoSEQ multiplex PCR; TCRdb's copy has only in-frame clones and lacks some. This table holds about 320,000 clones, 85% found once. Sequenced input: peripheral blood. The source is a human donor in a cohort sampled during active COVID-19. The CDR3 runs from the conserved cysteine through the conserved F or W. Fields, in order: J gene, clone size, V gene, D gene, CDR3 DNA, CDR3 protein. A D gene is named only where the DNA matches it firmly. Clone size is shown for a subset of rows, as once, few, many or a class of expanded clone.

TRBJ1-1 | few | TRBV30 | NA | TGTGCCTGGAGCCCCGGTTTCCCGACTCAAAACACTGAAGCTTTCTTT | CAWSPGFPTQNTEAFF
TRBJ1-2 | NA | TRBV21-1 | NA | TGTGCCAGCAGCAAAAGGGGACAGGGGGCTGTTGGATATGGCTACACCTTC | CASSKRGQGAVGYGYTF
TRBJ1-2 | NA | TRBV20-1 | NA | TGCAGTGCTAGTAGGCCCTCTAGATATGGCTACACCTTC | CSASRPSRYGYTF
TRBJ2-5 | NA | TRBV9 | NA | TGTGCCAGCAGCGTAGGGGGGCGGGCGGATGAGACCCAGTACTTC | CASSVGGRADETQYF
TRBJ1-1 | NA | TRBV15 | NA | TGTGCCACCAGCAGACAACAGGTTAACACTGAAGCTTTCTTT | CATSRQQVNTEAFF
TRBJ2-1 | NA | TRBV6-5 | TRBD1 | TGTGCCAGCAGCCGCGACAGGGGCACCTACAATGAGCAGTTCTTC | CASSRDRGTYNEQFF
TRBJ1-6 | NA | TRBV6-6 | TRBD1 | TGTGCCACCCATCCCCCGGGACAGCCTAATTCACCCCTCCACTTT | CATHPPGQPNSPLHF
TRBJ2-1 | NA | TRBV6-5 | NA | TGTGCCAGCAGTTACCCGGACAGAAACCGGCAGTTCTTC | CASSYPDRNRQFF
TRBJ1-5 | NA | TRBV4-1 | TRBD1 | TGCGCCAGCAGCCAATTCTCAGGGGGCATTCAGCCCCAGCATTTT | CASSQFSGGIQPQHF
TRBJ2-7 | NA | TRBV6-1 | NA | TGTGCCAGCAGTGAAGCCTCCAGCTCCTACGAGCAGTACTTC | CASSEASSSYEQYF
TRBJ1-4 | NA | TRBV2 | NA | TGTGCCAGCCAGGGTAATCTTGGTGAAAAACTGTTTTTT | CASQGNLGEKLFF
TRBJ1-1 | NA | TRBV7-8 | TRBD1 | TGTGCCAGCAGCTCATCCCGGGACAGGGGGCAAGCTTTCTTT | CASSSSRDRGQAFF
TRBJ2-2 | NA | TRBV18 | NA | TGTGCCAGCTCATCCCAGACAACGAACACCGGGGAGCTGTTTTTT | CASSSQTTNTGELFF
TRBJ2-2 | NA | TRBV2 | NA | TGTGCCAGCAGTGTGGGGACAAACACCGGGGAGCTGTTTTTT | CASSVGTNTGELFF
TRBJ2-4 | NA | TRBV6-6 | TRBD2 | TGTGCCAGCAGTCCGGCGGGGGGCAAAAACATTCAGTACTTC | CASSPAGGKNIQYF
TRBJ1-6 | NA | TRBV27 | NA | TGTGCCAGCACTCCCCTTGAAGGCAGGCCGAATTCACCCCTCCACTTT | CASTPLEGRPNSPLHF
TRBJ1-5 | once | TRBV30 | TRBD1 | TGTGCCTGGAGTTATGGACAGGGGGCCATCTTAGACAATCAGCCCCAGCATTTT | CAWSYGQGAILDNQPQHF
TRBJ1-6 | NA | TRBV21-1 | NA | TGTGCCAGCAGCAAAAAGAAGCAAGAGACAGGGGATTCACCCCTCCACTTT | CASSKKKQETGDSPLHF
TRBJ1-1 | NA | TRBV2 | NA | TGTGCCAGCAGCTCCGGTCCGAACACTGAAGCTTTCTTT | CASSSGPNTEAFF
TRBJ2-2 | many | TRBV21-1 | NA | TGTGCCAGCAGCAAAGGAGACGGTAGCGACACCGGGGAGCTGTTTTTT | CASSKGDGSDTGELFF
TRBJ1-5 | NA | TRBV19 | NA | TGTGCCAGTAGTATGAGGACACATAGCAATCAGCCCCAGCATTTT | CASSMRTHSNQPQHF
TRBJ1-1 | NA | TRBV30 | NA | TGTGCCTGGAGTACACAGGGTACAACTGAAGCTTTCTTT | CAWSTQGTTEAFF
TRBJ2-1 | few | TRBV15 | TRBD2 | TGTGCCACCAGCAGGGAACCGGGACTAATGTACAATGAGCAGTTCTTC | CATSREPGLMYNEQFF
TRBJ2-2 | NA | TRBV2 | TRBD2 | TGTGCCAGCAGGCCCCCGGGACTAGCGGGGGGGAGGAACACCGGGGAGCTGTTTTTT | CASRPPGLAGGRNTGELFF
TRBJ2-7 | NA | TRBV11-3 | TRBD1 | TGTGCCAGCAGCCTGACAGGGGAATCTCTGGGGGAGCAGTACTTC | CASSLTGESLGEQYF
TRBJ1-5 | few | TRBV11-3 | NA | TGTGCCAGCTCCCTCCTCAGGGTTAGCAATCAGCCCCAGCATTTT | CASSLLRVSNQPQHF
TRBJ2-7 | NA | TRBV18 | NA | TGTGCCAGCTCACCTCCCGGACAGAATTACGAGCAGTACTTC | CASSPPGQNYEQYF
TRBJ1-2 | NA | TRBV5-6 | TRBD1 | TGTGCCAGCAGCTACAAATCGGGACAGGAGTCTAGCTATGGCTACACCTTC | CASSYKSGQESSYGYTF
TRBJ2-7 | NA | TRBV5-4 | NA | TGTGCCAGCAGCCCCCAGGGGGAGGACGAGCAGTACTTC | CASSPQGEDEQYF
TRBJ2-3 | NA | TRBV27 | NA | TGTGCCAGCAGTTCACTAGGTGGTGGCCTGAACAGAGATACGCAGTATTTT | CASSSLGGGLNRDTQYF
TRBJ1-1 | NA | TRBV2 | TRBD1 | TGTGCCAGCAGTGACGCCGGCAGGGGGATATGGGACACTGAAGCTTTCTTT | CASSDAGRGIWDTEAFF
TRBJ1-5 | NA | TRBV6-1 | NA | TGTGCCAGCAGTGAATCTACAGGGCCTTTGAATCAGCCCCAGCATTTT | CASSESTGPLNQPQHF
TRBJ2-7 | few | TRBV6-2/TRBV6-3 | TRBD1 | TGTGCCAGCAGCCCCCGAATAGGACAGGGGGCAGGCGAGCAGTACTTC | CASSPRIGQGAGEQYF
TRBJ1-5 | NA | TRBV19 | NA | TGTGCCAGCCGAAAACAGGGAAGCAATCAGCCCCAGCATTTT | CASRKQGSNQPQHF
TRBJ2-6 | NA | TRBV2 | TRBD1 | TGTGCCAGCAGTTACCGGGACAGAAGTAACTCTGGGGCCAACGTCCTGACTTTC | CASSYRDRSNSGANVLTF
TRBJ1-1 | NA | TRBV5-1 | TRBD1 | TGCGCCAGCAGCTTGGGGACAGGGGAGCGTGGGAACACTGAAGCTTTCTTT | CASSLGTGERGNTEAFF
TRBJ2-5 | NA | TRBV6-5 | TRBD1 | TGTGCCAGCAGGAGGACAGGGGGTAGCCAGTACTTC | CASRRTGGSQYF
TRBJ1-4 | NA | TRBV7-9 | TRBD1 | TGTGCCAGCAGCGAAAGGGGGCATTCTAATGAAAAACTGTTTTTT | CASSERGHSNEKLFF
TRBJ1-5 | NA | TRBV19 | NA | TGTGCCAGTAAGCAGGGAAGCAATCAGCCCCAGCATTTT | CASKQGSNQPQHF
TRBJ1-2 | NA | TRBV29-1 | NA | TGCAGCGTTGAGGACAGCGGCTACACCTTC | CSVEDSGYTF
TRBJ1-5 | few | TRBV2 | TRBD1 | TGTGCCAGCAGTGAAGGCAGGGGGCTTCAGCCCCAGCATTTT | CASSEGRGLQPQHF
TRBJ1-3 | NA | TRBV18 | TRBD1 | TGTGCCAGCTCACAAACAGGGGTTTCTGGAAACACCATATATTTT | CASSQTGVSGNTIYF
TRBJ1-4 | NA | TRBV18 | NA | TGTGCCAGCTCACCGGGCGGACACCAAAATGAAAAACTGTTTTTT | CASSPGGHQNEKLFF
TRBJ2-7 | NA | TRBV18 | NA | TGTGCCAGCTCACCGACAGTTTCCTACGAGCAGTACTTC | CASSPTVSYEQYF
TRBJ1-1 | NA | TRBV6-5 | NA | TGTGCCAGCAGGGAGGTGAACACTGAAGCTTTCTTT | CASREVNTEAFF
TRBJ2-1 | NA | TRBV10-1 | NA | TGCGCCAGCAGTAAGGAGTACAATGAGCAGTTCTTC | CASSKEYNEQFF
TRBJ2-6 | NA | TRBV19 | NA | TGTGCCAGTAGTCCACAAAGACCCCTGACTCTCACACACTCTGGGGCCAACGTCCTGACTTTC | CASSPQRPLTLTHSGANVLTF
TRBJ2-7 | NA | TRBV5-1 | TRBD1 | TGCGCCAGCAGCTTGGAACAGGGGGTATACGAGCAGTACTTC | CASSLEQGVYEQYF